This TCR beta chain was identified in a study of post-analysis software for immune sequencing data. General study results and limits: There were four or five TRBV segments more frequent in patients than controls, and TRBV5-6, TRBV5-1 and TRBV20-1 were among them. Compared against controls, patients with multiple sclerosis displayed significantly lower normalized Chao1 diversity.

The CDR3 runs to 18 residues. V lost 4 bases to trimming and J lost 0 bases, with 19 bases between them. Germline V gene data show CDR1 as MDHEN and CDR2 as SYDVKM. Unique molecular identifiers tagged the TCR beta cDNA libraries. TCRdb reprocessed the PCR reads with MiXCR, giving one entry per CDR3 protein. The sample carries about 500,000 distinct CDR3 sequences, under 55% recorded once. Notes on this clonotype: The antigen is not known.

The rearrangement joins TRBV28 to TRBJ2-1; D gene ambiguous. The sequence derives from a girl aged 5-17 years with multiple sclerosis. The specimen was blood. DNA of the CDR3: TGTGCCAGCAGTTCCCTTCCAAATAGGCCTAGCTCCTACAATGAGCAGTTCTTC. Its protein product is CASSSLPNRPSSYNEQFF.